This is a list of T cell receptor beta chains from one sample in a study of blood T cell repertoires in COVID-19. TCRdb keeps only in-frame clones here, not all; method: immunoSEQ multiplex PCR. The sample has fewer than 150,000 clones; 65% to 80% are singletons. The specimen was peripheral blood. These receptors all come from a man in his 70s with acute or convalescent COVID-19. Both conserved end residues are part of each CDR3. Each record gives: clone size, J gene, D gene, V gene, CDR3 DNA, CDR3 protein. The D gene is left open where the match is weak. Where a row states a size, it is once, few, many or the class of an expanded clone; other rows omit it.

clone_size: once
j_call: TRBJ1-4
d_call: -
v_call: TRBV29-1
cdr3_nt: TGCAGCGTTGAACCCGCACAGGGTGTGGGGGAAAAACTGTTTTTT
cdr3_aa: CSVEPAQGVGEKLFF

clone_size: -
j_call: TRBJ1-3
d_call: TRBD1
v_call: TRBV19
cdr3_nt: TGTGCCAGTAGTGATTACCGACAGGGGTCTGGAAACACCATATATTTT
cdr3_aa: CASSDYRQGSGNTIYF

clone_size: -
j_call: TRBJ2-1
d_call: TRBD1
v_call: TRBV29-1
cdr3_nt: TGCAGCGTTCCCAGGGGGCGGGCAAGCTCCTACAATGAGCAGTTCTTC
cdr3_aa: CSVPRGRASSYNEQFF

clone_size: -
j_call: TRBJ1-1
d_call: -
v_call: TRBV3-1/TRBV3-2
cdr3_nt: TGTGCCAGCAGCCCCCTGGGGGGCACTGAAGCTTTCTTT
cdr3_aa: CASSPLGGTEAFF

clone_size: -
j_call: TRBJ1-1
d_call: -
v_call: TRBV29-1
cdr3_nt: TGCAGCGTTGAAGAGTTAGGCGGGAACACTGAAGCTTTCTTT
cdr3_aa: CSVEELGGNTEAFF

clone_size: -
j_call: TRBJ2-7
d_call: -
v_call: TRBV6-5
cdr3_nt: TGTGCCAGCAGCGGGATGGGAACCCTTCGCGAGCAGTACTTC
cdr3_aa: CASSGMGTLREQYF

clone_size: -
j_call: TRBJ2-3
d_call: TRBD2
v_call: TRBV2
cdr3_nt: TGTGCCAGCAGATCACGGGAGGACACAGATACGCAGTATTTT
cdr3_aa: CASRSREDTDTQYF

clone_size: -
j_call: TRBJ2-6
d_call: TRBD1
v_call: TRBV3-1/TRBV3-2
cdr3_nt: TGTGCCAGCAGCCAATACAGGGGGCCCGGGGCCAACGTCCTGACTTTC
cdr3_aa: CASSQYRGPGANVLTF

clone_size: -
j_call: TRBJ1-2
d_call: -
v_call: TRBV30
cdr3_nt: TGTGCCTGGAGTGTAGGCAGAGGCTATGGCTACACCTTC
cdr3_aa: CAWSVGRGYGYTF

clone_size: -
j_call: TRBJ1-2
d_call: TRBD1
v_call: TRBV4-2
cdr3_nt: TGTGCCAGCAGCCAAGGGGACAGGGATAACTATGGCTACACCTTC
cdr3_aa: CASSQGDRDNYGYTF

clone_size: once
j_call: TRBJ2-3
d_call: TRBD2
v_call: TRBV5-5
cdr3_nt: TGTGCCAGCAGCCCCGGGGAGGGCAGGGTCACAGATACGCAGTATTTT
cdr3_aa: CASSPGEGRVTDTQYF

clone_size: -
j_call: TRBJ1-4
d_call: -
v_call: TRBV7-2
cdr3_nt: TGTGCCAGCAGCTCCACAGGACAAGGGGAAAAACTGTTTTTT
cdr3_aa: CASSSTGQGEKLFF

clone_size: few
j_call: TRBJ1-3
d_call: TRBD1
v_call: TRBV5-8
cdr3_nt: TGTGCCAGCAGCATACAGGGGACTCTTGGAAACACCATATATTTT
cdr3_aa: CASSIQGTLGNTIYF

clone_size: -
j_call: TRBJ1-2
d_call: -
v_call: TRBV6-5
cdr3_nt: TGTGCCAGCAGTTACTCGATCGGTCCGGGGAGCGGCTACACCTTC
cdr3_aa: CASSYSIGPGSGYTF

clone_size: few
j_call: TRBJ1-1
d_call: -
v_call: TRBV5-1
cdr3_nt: TGCGCCAGCAGCAGTGGGACACCAAACACTGAAGCTTTCTTT
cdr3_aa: CASSSGTPNTEAFF

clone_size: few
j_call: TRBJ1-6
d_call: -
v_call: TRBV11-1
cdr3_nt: TGTGCCAGCAGCCAAGGACCGACAGGCCTACCCCTCCACTTT
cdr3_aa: CASSQGPTGLPLHF

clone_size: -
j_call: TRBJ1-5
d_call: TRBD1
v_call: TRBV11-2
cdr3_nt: TGTGCCAGCAGCTTAGGACAGGGACTCCATCAGCCCCAGCATTTT
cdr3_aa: CASSLGQGLHQPQHF

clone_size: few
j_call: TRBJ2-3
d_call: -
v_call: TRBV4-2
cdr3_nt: TGTGCCAGCAGCCCCTATAGGGACACTAGCACAGATACGCAGTATTTT
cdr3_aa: CASSPYRDTSTDTQYF

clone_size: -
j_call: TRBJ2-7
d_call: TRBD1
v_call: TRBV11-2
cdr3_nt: TGTGCCAGCAGCTTAGGGGTGACAGGGCTCTACGAGCAGTACTTC
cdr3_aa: CASSLGVTGLYEQYF

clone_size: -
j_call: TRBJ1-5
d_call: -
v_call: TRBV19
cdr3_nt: TGTGCCAGTAGTATTCAGGGCAGCTATAGCAATCAGCCCCAGCATTTT
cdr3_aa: CASSIQGSYSNQPQHF

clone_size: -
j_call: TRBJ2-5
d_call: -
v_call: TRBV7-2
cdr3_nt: TGTGCCAGCAGCTTAGGAACGGTTTCGGAGACCCAGTACTTC
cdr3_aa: CASSLGTVSETQYF

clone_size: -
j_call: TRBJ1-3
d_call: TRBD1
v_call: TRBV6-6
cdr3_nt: TGTGCCAGCAGTTACGGGGACAGAGCCTCTGGAAACACCATATATTTT
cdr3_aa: CASSYGDRASGNTIYF

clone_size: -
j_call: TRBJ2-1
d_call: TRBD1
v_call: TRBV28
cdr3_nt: TGTGCCAGCAGCCCGGGACAGGGCTATGAGCAGTTCTTC
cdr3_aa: CASSPGQGYEQFF

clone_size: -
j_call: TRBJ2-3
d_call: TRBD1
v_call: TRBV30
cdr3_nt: TGTGCCTGGAGGGTGACAGGGTTAGGGGATACGCAGTATTTT
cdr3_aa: CAWRVTGLGDTQYF

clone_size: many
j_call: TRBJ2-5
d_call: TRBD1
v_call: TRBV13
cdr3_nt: TGTGCCAGCAGCTTAGGACAGGGGGCCCGAGAGACCCAGTACTTC
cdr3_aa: CASSLGQGARETQYF

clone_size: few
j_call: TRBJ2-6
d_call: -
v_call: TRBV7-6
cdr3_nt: TGTGCCAGCAGCTTAAGCCTGCGTCGGCAGGGAGGGGCCAACGTCCTGACTTTC
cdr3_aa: CASSLSLRRQGGANVLTF

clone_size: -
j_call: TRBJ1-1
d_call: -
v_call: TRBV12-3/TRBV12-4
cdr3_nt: TGTGCCAGCAGTTACACAGGGAACACTGAAGCTTTCTTT
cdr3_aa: CASSYTGNTEAFF

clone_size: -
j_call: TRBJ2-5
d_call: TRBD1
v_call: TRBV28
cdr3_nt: TGTGCCAGCAGTTTTAGGGGGCTAGGGGAGACCCAGTACTTC
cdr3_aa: CASSFRGLGETQYF

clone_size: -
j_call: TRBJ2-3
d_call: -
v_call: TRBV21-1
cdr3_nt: TGTGCCAGCAGCAAACCCGACACCCACTTCACAGATACGCAGTATTTT
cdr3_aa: CASSKPDTHFTDTQYF

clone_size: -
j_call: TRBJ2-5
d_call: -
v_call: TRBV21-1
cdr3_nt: TGTGCCAGCAGCAAAGAAAGGACAGGGGCCCTCTGGGAGACCCAGTACTTC
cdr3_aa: CASSKERTGALWETQYF

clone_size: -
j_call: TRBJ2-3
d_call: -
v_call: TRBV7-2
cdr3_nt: TGTGCCAGCAGCTTAGTGTGGGGGCCAGATACGCAGTATTTT
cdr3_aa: CASSLVWGPDTQYF

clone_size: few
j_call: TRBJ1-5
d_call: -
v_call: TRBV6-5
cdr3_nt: TGTGCCAGCAGTTACTCGAACCGGGATCAGCCCCAGCATTTT
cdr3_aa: CASSYSNRDQPQHF

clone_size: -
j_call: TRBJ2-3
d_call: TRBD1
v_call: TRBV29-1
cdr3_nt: TGCAGCGGGGACAGGGGAACAGATACGCAGTATTTT
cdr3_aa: CSGDRGTDTQYF

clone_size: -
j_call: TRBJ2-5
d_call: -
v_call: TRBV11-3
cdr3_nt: TGTGCCAGCAGCTTTGCGGTCCAAGAGACCCAGTACTTC
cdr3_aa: CASSFAVQETQYF

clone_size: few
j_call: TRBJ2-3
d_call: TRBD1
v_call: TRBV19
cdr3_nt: TGTGCCAGTAGTCTAAGACAGGGCAGCACAGATACGCAGTATTTT
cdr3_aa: CASSLRQGSTDTQYF